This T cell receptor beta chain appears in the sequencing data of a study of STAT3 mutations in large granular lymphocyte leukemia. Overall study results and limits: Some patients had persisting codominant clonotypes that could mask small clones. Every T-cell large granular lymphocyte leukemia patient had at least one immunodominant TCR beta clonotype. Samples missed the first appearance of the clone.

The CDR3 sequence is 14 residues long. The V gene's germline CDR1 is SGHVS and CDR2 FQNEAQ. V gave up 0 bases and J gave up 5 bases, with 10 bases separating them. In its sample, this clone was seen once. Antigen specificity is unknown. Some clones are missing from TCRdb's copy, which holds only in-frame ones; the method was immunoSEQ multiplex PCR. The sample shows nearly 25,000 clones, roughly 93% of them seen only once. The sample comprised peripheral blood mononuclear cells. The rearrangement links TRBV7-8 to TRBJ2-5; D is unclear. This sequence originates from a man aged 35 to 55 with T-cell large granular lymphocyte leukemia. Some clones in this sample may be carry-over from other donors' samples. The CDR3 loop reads CASSLALVFETQYF. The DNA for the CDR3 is TGTGCCAGCAGCTTAGCGCTAGTTTTCGAGACCCAGTACTTC.